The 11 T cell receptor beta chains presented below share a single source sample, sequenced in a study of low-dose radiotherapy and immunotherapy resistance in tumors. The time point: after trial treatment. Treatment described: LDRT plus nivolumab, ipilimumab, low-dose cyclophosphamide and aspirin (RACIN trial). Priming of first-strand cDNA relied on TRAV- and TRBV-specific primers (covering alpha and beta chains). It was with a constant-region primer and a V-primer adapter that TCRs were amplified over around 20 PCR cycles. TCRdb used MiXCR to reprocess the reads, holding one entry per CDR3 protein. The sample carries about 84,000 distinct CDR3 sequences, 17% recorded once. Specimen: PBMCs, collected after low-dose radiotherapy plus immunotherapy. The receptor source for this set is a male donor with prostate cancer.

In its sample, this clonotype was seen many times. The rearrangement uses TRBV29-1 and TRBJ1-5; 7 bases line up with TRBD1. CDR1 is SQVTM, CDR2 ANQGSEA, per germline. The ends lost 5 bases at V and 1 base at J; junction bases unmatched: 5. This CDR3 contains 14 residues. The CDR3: CSVRTGVSNQPQHF. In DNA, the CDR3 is TGCAGCGTTAGGACAGGAGTAAGCAATCAGCCCCAGCATTTT.

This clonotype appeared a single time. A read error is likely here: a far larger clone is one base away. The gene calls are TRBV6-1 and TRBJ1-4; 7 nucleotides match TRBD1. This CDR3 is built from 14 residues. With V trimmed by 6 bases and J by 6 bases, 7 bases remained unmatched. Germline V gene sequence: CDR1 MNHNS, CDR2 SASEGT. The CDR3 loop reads CASRGLGTDEKLFF. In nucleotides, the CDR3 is TGTGCCAGCAGGGGACTCGGGACAGATGAAAAACTGTTTTTT.

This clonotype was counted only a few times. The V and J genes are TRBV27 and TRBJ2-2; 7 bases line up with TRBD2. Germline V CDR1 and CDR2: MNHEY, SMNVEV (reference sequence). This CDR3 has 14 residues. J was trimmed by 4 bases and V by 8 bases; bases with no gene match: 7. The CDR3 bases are TGTGCCAGCGGCGGACTAGGAGGCACCGGGGAGCTGTTTTTT. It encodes CASGGLGGTGELFF.

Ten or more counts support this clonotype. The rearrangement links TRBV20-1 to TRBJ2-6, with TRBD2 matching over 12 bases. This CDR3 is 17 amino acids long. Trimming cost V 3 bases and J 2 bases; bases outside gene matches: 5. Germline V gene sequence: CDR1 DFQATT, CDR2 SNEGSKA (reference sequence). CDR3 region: CSASETSGRTGANVLTF. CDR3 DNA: TGCAGTGCTAGCGAAACTAGCGGGAGGACTGGGGCCAACGTCCTGACTTTC.

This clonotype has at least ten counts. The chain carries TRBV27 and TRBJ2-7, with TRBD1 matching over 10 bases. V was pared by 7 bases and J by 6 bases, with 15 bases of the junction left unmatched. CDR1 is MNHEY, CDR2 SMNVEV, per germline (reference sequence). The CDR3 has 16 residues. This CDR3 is CASKTVGTGVSGEQYF. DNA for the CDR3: TGTGCCAGCAAGACTGTCGGGACAGGGGTTAGCGGCGAGCAGTACTTC.

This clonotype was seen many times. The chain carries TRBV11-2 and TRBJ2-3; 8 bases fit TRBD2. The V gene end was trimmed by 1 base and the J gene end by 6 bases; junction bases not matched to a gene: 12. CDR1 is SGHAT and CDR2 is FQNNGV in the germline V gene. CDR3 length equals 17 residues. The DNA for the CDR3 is TGTGCCAGCAGCTTAGCTATGTTGGCTAGCGGGTCGGATACGCAGTATTTT. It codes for CASSLAMLASGSDTQYF.

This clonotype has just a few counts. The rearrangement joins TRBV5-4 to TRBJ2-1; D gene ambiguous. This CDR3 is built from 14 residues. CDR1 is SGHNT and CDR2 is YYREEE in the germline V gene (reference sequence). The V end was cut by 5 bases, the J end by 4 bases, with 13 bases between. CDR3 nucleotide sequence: TGTGCCAGCAGTTACGGACCTGATTACAATGAGCAGTTCTTC. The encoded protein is CASSYGPDYNEQFF.

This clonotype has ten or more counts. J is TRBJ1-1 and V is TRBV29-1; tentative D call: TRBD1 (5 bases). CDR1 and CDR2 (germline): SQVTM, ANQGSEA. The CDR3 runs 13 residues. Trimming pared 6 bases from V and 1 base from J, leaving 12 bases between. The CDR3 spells CSVGGQGNTEAFF. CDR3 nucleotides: TGCAGCGTGGGGGGTCAGGGGAACACTGAAGCTTTCTTT.

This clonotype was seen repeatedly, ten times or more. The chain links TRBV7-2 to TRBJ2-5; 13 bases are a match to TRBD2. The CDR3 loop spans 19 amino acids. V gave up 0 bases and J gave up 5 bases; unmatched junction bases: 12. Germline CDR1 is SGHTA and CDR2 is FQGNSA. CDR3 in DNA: TGTGCCAGCAGCTTAGCGCCTTTAGGGACTAGCGGGAAGGGGGAGACCCAGTACTTC. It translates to CASSLAPLGTSGKGETQYF.

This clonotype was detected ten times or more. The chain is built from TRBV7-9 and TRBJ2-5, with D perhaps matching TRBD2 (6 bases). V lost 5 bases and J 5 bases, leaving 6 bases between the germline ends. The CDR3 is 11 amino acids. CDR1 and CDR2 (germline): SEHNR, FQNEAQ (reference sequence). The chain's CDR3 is CASSRGETQYF. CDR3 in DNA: TGTGCCAGCAGCCGGGGGGAGACCCAGTACTTC.

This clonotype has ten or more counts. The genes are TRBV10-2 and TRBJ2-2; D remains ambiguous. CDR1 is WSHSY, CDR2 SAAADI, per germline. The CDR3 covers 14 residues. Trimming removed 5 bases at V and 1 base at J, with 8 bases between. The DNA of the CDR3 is TGCGCCAGCAGTAGGTCCAGGAACACCGGGGAGCTGTTTTTT. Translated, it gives CASSRSRNTGELFF.